Presented here are 2 T cell receptor beta chains from one specimen sequenced in a study of T cell repertoires in cytomegalovirus infection. These receptors' antigens are unknown. TCRdb processed the reads anew with MiXCR; each CDR3 protein has one entry. The table records approximately 340,000 distinct CDR3 sequences, around 29% of them present only once. The source was cultured PBMCs, collected from culture after CMV antigen stimulation. The origin of the receptors is a human donor in good health (CMV status not recorded). Some clones in this sample may be carry-over from other donors' samples.

In DNA, the CDR3 is TGTGCCAGCAGTACGACAGGGTTCAACTCTGGGGCCAACGTCCTGACTTTC. Translated, it gives CASSTTGFNSGANVLTF. The rearrangement uses TRBV27 and TRBJ2-6; 7 nucleotides align to TRBD1. The CDR3 runs 17 residues. Per the germline V gene, CDR1 is MNHEY and CDR2 is SMNVEV (reference sequence). The V segment lost 5 bases and the J segment 0 bases; nucleotides outside the gene matches: 7.

This clonotype turned up a few times. The chain joins TRBV11-1 to TRBJ2-4, with 11 bases identical to TRBD2. CDR1 and CDR2 (germline): SGHAT, FQDESV (reference sequence). V dropped 5 bases and J dropped 7; count of bases not matched to a gene: 4. The CDR3 has 14 amino acids. Here the CDR3 reads CASSTPSGRNIQYF. CDR3 sequence (DNA): TGTGCCAGCAGCACCCCTAGCGGGAGGAACATTCAGTACTTC.